The 17 T cell receptor beta chains below were found in one sample sequenced in a study of cytotoxic CD8 clonotypes in ibrutinib-treated CLL. Assay used: immunoSEQ multiplex PCR; TCRdb lists only in-frame clones, some missing. The sample contains about 310,000 clones, about 80% of which appear only once. This sample comprised PBMCs, obtained before ibrutinib treatment. Source of these receptors: a human donor with chronic lymphocytic leukemia.

The CDR3 nucleotides read TGTGCCAGCTCACACCCCGGCAACGAGCAGTACTTC. This codes for CASSHPGNEQYF. The chain links TRBV18 to TRBJ2-7; D gene uncertain. CDR1 and CDR2 (germline): KGHSH, LQKENI. The CDR3 is 12 residues long. The V gene lost 4 bases and the J gene lost 5 bases, with 9 bases spanning the gap.

The rearrangement joins TRBV2 to TRBJ2-3, with 8 nucleotides matching TRBD2. The V and J ends lost 6 bases and 4 bases, in that order; junction bases with no gene match: 6. The CDR3 has 14 amino acids. Germline V gene data show CDR1 as SNHLY and CDR2 as FYNNEI. CDR3 nucleotide sequence: TGTGCCAGCAGGCCCACTAGCGGCGCAGATACGCAGTATTTT. It translates to CASRPTSGADTQYF. Supplemented by reference TRBV2 and TRBJ2-3, the full variable domain reads EPEVTQTPSHQVTQMGQEVILRCVPISNHLYFYWYRQILGQKVEFLVSFYNNEISEKSEIFDDQFSVERPDGSNFTLKIRSTKLEDSAMYFCASRPTSGADTQYFGPGTRLTVL.

The genes are TRBV5-6 and TRBJ1-2, with 7 bases fitting TRBD1. Germline CDR1 and CDR2: SGHDT and YYEEEE. The CDR3 is 14 amino acids. Trimming removed 0 bases from V and 7 bases from J; junction bases left unmatched: 6. CDR3 amino acids: CASSLVQGTSGYTF. The CDR3 DNA is TGTGCCAGCAGCTTGGTACAGGGGACCAGTGGCTACACCTTC. Full variable domain (outside the CDR3, taken from reference TRBV5-6 and TRBJ1-2): DAGVTQSPTHLIKTRGQQVTLRCSPKSGHDTVSWYQQALGQGPQFIFQYYEEEERQRGNFPDRFSGHQFPNYSSELNVNALLLGDSALYLCASSLVQGTSGYTFGSGTRLTVV.

The chain is built from TRBV9 and TRBJ2-2; D gene uncertain. Germline V lookup: CDR1 SGDLS, CDR2 YYNGEE. V was shortened by 0 bases and J by 0 bases, with 6 bases between the two germline ends. The CDR3 has 15 residues. This chain's CDR3 is CASSVGETNTGELFF. CDR3 DNA: TGTGCCAGCAGCGTAGGCGAGACGAACACCGGGGAGCTGTTTTTT.

This rearrangement joins TRBV13 to TRBJ2-7; 7 bases map to TRBD1. J was trimmed by 4 bases and V by 3 bases; bases with no gene match: 6. This CDR3 has 14 residues. CDR1 is PRHDT and CDR2 is FYEKMQ in the germline V gene (reference sequence). The CDR3 spells CASSFKGTEYEQYF. The CDR3 DNA follows: TGTGCCAGCAGCTTCAAAGGGACAGAGTACGAGCAGTACTTC.

The chain has TRBV11-2 and TRBJ2-2; no reliable D call. In germline, CDR1 is SGHAT, CDR2 FQNNGV. CDR3 length: 16 amino acids. V dropped 1 base and J dropped 4 bases, with 13 bases sitting between them. The CDR3 protein is CASSLGRNPFTGELFF. The CDR3 DNA follows: TGTGCCAGCAGCTTAGGGCGAAACCCCTTCACCGGGGAGCTGTTTTTT.

CDR3 residues: CASTAGRQVTGELFF. CDR3 in DNA: TGTGCCAGCACGGCGGGACGGCAGGTCACCGGGGAGCTGTTTTTT. The chain joins TRBV6-6 to TRBJ2-2; weak D call: TRBD2 (6 bases). This CDR3 is 15 amino acids long. Trimming removed 7 bases from V and 4 bases from J, with 16 bases in between. Germline loops: CDR1 MNHNY, CDR2 SVGAGI (reference sequence).

The rearrangement uses TRBV7-2 and TRBJ2-1; 10 positions match TRBD2. CDR3 length: 15 amino acids. The germline CDR1 and CDR2 sequences are SGHTA and FQGNSA. V lost 3 bases and J lost 6; bases outside the gene matches: 5. The CDR3 nucleotides read TGTGCCAGCAGCTTCTCTAGCGGGAGTCTCAATGAGCAGTTCTTC. It translates to CASSFSSGSLNEQFF.

This clone appeared a few times. The V call is TRBV29-1, the J call TRBJ1-2; 9 nucleotides align to TRBD1. The germline gives CDR1 SQVTM, CDR2 ANQGSEA. The CDR3 totals 12 residues. V trimming: 6 bases; J trimming: 2 bases; junction bases outside the gene matches: 1. The CDR3 spells CSVGTGNYGYTF. In DNA form, the CDR3 reads TGCAGCGTGGGGACAGGGAACTATGGCTACACCTTC. The complete variable domain, with remaining parts taken from reference TRBV29-1 and TRBJ1-2, reads SAVISQKPSRDICQRGTSLTIQCQVDSQVTMMFWYRQQPGQSLTLIATANQGSEATYESGFVIDKFPISRPNLTFSTLTVSNMSPEDSSIYLCSVGTGNYGYTFGSGTRLTVV.

The chain recombines TRBV5-1 with TRBJ2-1; 10 bases agree with TRBD2. Germline-derived CDR1 and CDR2 are SGHRS and YFSETQ. V shed 1 base and J 7 bases; nucleotides not matched to a gene: 8. The CDR3 is made up of 16 amino acids. The CDR3 sequence is CASSLISGRAENEQFF. The DNA of the CDR3 is TGCGCCAGCAGCTTGATCAGCGGGAGGGCCGAGAATGAGCAGTTCTTC.

This clone was counted a few times. The chain links TRBV20-1 to TRBJ1-2; weak D call: TRBD1 (6 bases). The CDR3 is made up of 11 amino acids. Germline CDR1 is DFQATT and CDR2 is SNEGSKA (reference sequence). Trimming cost V 6 bases and J 1 base, with 6 bases left between them. Written as DNA, the CDR3 is TGCAGTGCACAGGGTAACTATGGCTACACCTTC. Translated, it gives CSAQGNYGYTF.

The V gene is TRBV18, the J gene TRBJ2-3; no firm D call. In germline, CDR1 is KGHSH, CDR2 LQKENI. The CDR3 spans 12 residues. The V and J ends lost 2 bases and 5 bases respectively, with 5 bases between them. Here the CDR3 reads CASSPGVDTQYF. CDR3 coding DNA: TGTGCCAGCTCACCAGGTGTAGATACGCAGTATTTT.

The chain carries TRBV5-1 and TRBJ1-2, with D possibly matching TRBD1 (5 bases). CDR3 size: 14 residues. Germline lookup yields CDR1 SGHRS and CDR2 YFSETQ. Deletions cut 2 bases from V and 4 bases from J, with 12 bases between. The CDR3 loop reads CASSFLEQAYGYTF. For the CDR3, the DNA is TGCGCCAGCAGCTTTTTAGAACAGGCCTATGGCTACACCTTC.

The V and J genes are TRBV4-3 and TRBJ1-2; TRBD1 matches 9 bases. CDR1 LGHNA and CDR2 YSLEER come from the germline V gene. The CDR3 consists of 15 residues. With V trimmed by 1 base and J by 7 bases, 7 bases remained unmatched. The CDR3 region is CASSQAGDRVVGYTF. CDR3 coding DNA: TGCGCCAGCAGCCAAGCGGGGGACAGGGTCGTTGGCTACACCTTC.

V and J are TRBV11-3 and TRBJ2-3; D is undetermined. Trimming pared 6 bases from V and 2 bases from J, leaving 12 bases between. The germline gives CDR1 SGHNT, CDR2 YENEEA. The CDR3 loop spans 14 amino acids. CDR3 loop: CASSLEADTDTQYF. As DNA, the CDR3 is TGTGCCAGCAGTCTAGAGGCAGACACAGATACGCAGTATTTT.

This clone was detected a few times. The V gene is TRBV7-2, the J gene TRBJ1-2; D is uncertain. V was pared by 1 base and J by 2 bases, with 2 bases between. This CDR3 has 12 amino acids. Germline CDR1 SGHTA, CDR2 FQGNSA. The DNA for the CDR3 is TGTGCCAGCAGCTTAGTGAACTATGGCTACACCTTC. Residues: CASSLVNYGYTF. The full variable domain, rest sourced from reference TRBV7-2 and TRBJ1-2, is GAGVSQSPSNKVTEKGKDVELRCDPISGHTALYWYRQSLGQGLEFLIYFQGNSAPDKSGLPSDRFSAERTGGSVSTLTIQRTQQEDSAVYLCASSLVNYGYTFGSGTRLTVV.

This rearrangement joins TRBV28 to TRBJ2-1; TRBD2 aligns across 10 bases. Germline CDR1 reads MDHEN; CDR2 reads SYDVKM. The CDR3 runs 14 residues. Losses at the gene ends were 8 bases for V and 15 bases for J; bases not matched to a gene: 16. CDR3 DNA sequence: TGTGCCAGCCAAAAGGGGCTAGCGGGAGTTGAACGGTTCTTC. This encodes CASQKGLAGVERFF. The full variable domain, rest sourced from reference TRBV28 and TRBJ2-1, is DVKVTQSSRYLVKRTGEKVFLECVQDMDHENMFWYRQDPGLGLRLIYFSYDVKMKEKGDIPEGYSVSREKKERFSLILESASTNQTSMYLCASQKGLAGVERFFGPGTRLTVL.